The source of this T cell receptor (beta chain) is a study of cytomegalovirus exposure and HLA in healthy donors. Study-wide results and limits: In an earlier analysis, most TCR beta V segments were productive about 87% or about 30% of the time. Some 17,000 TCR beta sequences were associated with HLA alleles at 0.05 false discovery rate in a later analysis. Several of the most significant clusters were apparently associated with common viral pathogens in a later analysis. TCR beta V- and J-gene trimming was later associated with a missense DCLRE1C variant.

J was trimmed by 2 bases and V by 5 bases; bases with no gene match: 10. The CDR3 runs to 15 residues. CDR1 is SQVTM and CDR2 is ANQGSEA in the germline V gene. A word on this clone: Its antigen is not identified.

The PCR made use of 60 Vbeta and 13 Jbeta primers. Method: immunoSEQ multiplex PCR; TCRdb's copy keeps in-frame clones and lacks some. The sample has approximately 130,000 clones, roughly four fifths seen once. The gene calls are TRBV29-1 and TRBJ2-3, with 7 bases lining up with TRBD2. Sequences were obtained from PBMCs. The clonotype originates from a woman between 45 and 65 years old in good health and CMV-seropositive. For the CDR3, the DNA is TGCAGCGTTACGCGTACTAGCGCACCCACAGATACGCAGTATTTT. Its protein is CSVTRTSAPTDTQYF.